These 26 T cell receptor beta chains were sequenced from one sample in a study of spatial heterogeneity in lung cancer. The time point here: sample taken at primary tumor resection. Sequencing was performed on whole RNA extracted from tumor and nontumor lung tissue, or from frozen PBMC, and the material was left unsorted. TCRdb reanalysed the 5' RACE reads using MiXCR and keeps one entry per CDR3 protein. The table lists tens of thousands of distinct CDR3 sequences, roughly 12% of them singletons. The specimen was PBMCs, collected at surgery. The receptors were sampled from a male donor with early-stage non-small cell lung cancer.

This chain's CDR3 is CASGGQGRSPLHF. In DNA form, the CDR3 reads TGTGCCAGCGGGGGACAGGGTAGATCACCCCTCCACTTT. The gene calls are TRBV12-3 or TRBV12-4 and TRBJ1-6; TRBD1 agrees at 9 bases. The length of the CDR3 is 13 residues. V was pared by 8 bases and J by 10 bases, with 6 bases of the junction left unmatched.

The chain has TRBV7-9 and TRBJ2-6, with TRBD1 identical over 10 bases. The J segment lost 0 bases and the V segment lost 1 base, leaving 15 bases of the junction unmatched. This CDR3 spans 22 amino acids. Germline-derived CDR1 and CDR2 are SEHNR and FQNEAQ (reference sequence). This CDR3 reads CASSLEATGQGWGISGANVLTF. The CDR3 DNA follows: TGTGCCAGCAGCTTAGAAGCTACGGGACAGGGGTGGGGTATCTCTGGGGCCAACGTCCTGACTTTC.

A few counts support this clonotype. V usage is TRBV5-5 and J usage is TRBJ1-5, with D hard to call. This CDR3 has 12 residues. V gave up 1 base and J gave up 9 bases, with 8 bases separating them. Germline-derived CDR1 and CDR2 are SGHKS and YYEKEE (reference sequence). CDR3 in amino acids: CASSLNLGPQHF. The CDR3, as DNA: TGTGCCAGCAGCTTGAACTTGGGGCCCCAGCATTTT.

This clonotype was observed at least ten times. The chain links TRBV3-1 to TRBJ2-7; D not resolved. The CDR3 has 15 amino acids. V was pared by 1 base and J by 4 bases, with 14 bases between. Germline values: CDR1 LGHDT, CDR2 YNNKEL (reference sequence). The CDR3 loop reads CASSQAVLEVYEQYF. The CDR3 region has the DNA TGTGCCAGCAGCCAAGCGGTCCTAGAGGTTTACGAGCAGTACTTC.

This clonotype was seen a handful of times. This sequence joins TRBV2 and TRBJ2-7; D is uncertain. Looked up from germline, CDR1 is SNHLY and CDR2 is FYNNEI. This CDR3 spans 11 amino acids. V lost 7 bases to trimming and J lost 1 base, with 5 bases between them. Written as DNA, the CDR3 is TGTGCCAGCATGAAGTCCTACGAGCAGTACTTC. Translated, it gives CASMKSYEQYF.

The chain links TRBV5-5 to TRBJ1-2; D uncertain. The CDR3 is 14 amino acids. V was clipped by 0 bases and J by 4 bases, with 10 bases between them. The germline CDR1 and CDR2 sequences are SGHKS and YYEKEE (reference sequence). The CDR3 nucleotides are TGTGCCAGCAGCTTGGCCCCACAGTCCTATGGCTACACCTTC. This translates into CASSLAPQSYGYTF.

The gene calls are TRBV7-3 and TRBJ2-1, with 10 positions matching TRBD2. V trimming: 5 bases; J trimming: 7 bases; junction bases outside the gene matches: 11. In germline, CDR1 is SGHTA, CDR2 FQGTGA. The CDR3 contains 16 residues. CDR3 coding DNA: TGTGCCAGCAGCCCCCCGGGAACTAGCGGGGAAAATGAGCAGTTCTTC. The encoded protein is CASSPPGTSGENEQFF.

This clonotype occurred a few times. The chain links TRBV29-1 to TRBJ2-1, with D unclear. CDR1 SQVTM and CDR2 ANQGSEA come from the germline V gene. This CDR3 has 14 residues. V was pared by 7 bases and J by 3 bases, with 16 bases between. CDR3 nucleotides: TGCAGCGCCGCTCCTGGGCAATACTACAATGAGCAGTTCTTC. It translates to CSAAPGQYYNEQFF.

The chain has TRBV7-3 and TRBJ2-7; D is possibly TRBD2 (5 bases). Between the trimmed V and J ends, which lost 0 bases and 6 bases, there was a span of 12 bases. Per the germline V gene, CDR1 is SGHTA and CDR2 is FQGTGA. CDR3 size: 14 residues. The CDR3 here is CASSLTGEGSEQYF. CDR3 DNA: TGTGCCAGCAGCTTAACGGGAGAGGGCAGCGAGCAGTACTTC.

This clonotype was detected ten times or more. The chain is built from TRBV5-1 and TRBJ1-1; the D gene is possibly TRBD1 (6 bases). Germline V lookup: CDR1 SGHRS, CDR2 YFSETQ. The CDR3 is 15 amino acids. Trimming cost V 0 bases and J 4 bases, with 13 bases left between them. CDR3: CASSLDGGPTTEAFF. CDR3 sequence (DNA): TGCGCCAGCAGCTTGGACGGGGGGCCGACCACTGAAGCTTTCTTT.

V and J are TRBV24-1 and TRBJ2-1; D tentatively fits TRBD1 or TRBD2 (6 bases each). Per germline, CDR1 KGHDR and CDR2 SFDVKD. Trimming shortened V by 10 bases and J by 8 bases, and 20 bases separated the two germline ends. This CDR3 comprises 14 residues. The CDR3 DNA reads TGTGCCACAGAACCGGGGGCCTTTGGGGATGAGCAGTTCTTC. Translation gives CATEPGAFGDEQFF.

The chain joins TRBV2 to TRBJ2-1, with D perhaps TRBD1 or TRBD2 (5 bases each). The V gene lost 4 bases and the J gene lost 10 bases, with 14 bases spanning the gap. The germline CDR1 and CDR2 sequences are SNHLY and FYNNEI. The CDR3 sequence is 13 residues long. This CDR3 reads CASSGDAPLEQFF. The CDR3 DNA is TGTGCCAGCAGTGGGGACGCCCCTCTGGAGCAGTTCTTC.

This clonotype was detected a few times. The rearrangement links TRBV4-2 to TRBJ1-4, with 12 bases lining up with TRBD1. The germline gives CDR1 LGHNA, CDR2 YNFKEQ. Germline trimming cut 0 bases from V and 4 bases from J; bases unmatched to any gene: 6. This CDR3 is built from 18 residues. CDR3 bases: TGTGCCAGCAGCCAAGAACCGGGACAGGGGGCTTTTAATGAAAAACTGTTTTTT. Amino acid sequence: CASSQEPGQGAFNEKLFF.

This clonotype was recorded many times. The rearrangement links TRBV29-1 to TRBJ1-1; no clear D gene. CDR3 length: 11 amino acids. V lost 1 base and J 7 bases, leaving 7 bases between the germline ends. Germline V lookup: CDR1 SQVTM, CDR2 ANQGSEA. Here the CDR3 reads CSVEGAGEAFF. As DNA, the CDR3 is TGCAGCGTTGAAGGGGCGGGTGAAGCTTTCTTT.

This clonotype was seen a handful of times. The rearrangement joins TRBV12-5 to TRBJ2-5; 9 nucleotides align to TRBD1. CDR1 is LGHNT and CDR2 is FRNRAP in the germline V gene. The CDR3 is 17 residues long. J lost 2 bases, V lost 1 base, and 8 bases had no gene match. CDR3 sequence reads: CASGLASTGGSQETQYF. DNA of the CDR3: TGTGCTAGTGGTTTGGCGTCGACAGGGGGATCACAAGAGACCCAGTACTTC.

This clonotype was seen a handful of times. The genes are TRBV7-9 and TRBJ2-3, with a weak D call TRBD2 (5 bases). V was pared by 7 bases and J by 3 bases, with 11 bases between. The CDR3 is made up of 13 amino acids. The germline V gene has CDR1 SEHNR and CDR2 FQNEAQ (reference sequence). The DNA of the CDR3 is TGTGCCAGCAAAGCGGTGGGGACAGATACGCAGTATTTT. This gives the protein CASKAVGTDTQYF.

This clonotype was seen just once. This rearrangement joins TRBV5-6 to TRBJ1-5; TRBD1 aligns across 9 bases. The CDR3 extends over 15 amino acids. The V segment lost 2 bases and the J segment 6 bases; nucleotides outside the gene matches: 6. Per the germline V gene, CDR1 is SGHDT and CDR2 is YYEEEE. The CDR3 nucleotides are TGTGCCAGCAGCTTTACAGGGGGCGTAGGTCAGCCCCAGCATTTT. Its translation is CASSFTGGVGQPQHF.

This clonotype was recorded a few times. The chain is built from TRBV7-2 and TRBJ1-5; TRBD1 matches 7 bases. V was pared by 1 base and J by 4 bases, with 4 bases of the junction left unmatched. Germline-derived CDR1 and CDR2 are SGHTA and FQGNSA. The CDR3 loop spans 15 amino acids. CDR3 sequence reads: CASSLGWDSNQPQHF. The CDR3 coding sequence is TGTGCCAGCAGCTTAGGTTGGGACAGTAATCAGCCCCAGCATTTT.

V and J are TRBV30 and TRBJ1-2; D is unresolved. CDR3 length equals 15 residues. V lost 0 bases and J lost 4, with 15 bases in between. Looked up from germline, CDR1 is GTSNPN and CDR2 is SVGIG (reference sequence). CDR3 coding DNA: TGTGCCTGGAGTGTAACCGGGTATTCGTTCTATGGCTACACCTTC. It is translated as CAWSVTGYSFYGYTF. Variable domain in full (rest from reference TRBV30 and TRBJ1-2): SQTIHQWPATLVQPVGSPLSLECTVEGTSNPNLYWYRQAAGRGLQLLFYSVGIGQISSEVPQNLSASRPQDRQFILSSKKLLLSDSGFYLCAWSVTGYSFYGYTFGSGTRLTVV.

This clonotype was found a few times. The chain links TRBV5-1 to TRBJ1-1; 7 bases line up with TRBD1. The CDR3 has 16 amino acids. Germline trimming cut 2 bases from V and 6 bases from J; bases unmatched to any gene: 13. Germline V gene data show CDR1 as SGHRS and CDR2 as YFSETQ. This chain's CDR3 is CASSFVTGARIPEAFF. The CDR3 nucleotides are TGCGCCAGCAGCTTTGTCACAGGGGCTCGGATTCCTGAAGCTTTCTTT.

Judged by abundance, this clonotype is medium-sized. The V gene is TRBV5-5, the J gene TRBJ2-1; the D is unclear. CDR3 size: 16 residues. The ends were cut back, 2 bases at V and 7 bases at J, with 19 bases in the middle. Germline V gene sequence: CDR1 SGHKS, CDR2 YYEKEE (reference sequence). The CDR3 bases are TGTGCCAGCAGCTTCGACCGCTTATCTGGGCGGAATGAGCAGTTCTTC. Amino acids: CASSFDRLSGRNEQFF.

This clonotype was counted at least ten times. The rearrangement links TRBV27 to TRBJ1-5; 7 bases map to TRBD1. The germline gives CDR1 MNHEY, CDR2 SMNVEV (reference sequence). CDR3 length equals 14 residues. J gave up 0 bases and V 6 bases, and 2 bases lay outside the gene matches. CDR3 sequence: CASRTGSSNQPQHF. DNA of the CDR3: TGTGCCAGCAGGACAGGGTCTAGCAATCAGCCCCAGCATTTT.

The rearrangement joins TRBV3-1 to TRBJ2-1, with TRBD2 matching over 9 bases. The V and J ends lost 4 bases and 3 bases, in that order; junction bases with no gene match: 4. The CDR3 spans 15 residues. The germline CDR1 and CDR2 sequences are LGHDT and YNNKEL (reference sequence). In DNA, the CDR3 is TGTGCCAGCAGCCGGGGTAGCGGGAGCTACAATGAGCAGTTCTTC. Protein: CASSRGSGSYNEQFF.

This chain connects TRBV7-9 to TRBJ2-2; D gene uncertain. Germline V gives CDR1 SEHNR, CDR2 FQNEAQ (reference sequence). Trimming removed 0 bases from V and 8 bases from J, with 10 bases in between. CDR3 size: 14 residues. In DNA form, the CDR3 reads TGTGCCAGCAGCTTAGCGAAAGATACAGGGGAGCTGTTTTTT. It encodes CASSLAKDTGELFF.

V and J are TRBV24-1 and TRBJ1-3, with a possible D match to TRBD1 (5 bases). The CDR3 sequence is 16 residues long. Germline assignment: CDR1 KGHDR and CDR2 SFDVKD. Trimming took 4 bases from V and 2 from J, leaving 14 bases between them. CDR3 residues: CATSDLGEGTGNTIYF. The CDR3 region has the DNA TGTGCCACCAGTGACCTGGGGGAGGGCACTGGAAACACCATATATTTT.

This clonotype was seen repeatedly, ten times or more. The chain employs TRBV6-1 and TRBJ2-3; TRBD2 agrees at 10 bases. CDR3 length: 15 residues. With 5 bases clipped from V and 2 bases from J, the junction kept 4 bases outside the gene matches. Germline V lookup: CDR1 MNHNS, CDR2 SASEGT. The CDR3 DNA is TGTGCCAGCAGTCTACTAGCGGGGCTCACAGATACGCAGTATTTT. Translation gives CASSLLAGLTDTQYF.